This TCR beta chain originates from a study of T cells in women clearing cervical HPV infection. Turning to the study itself: Donors had HPV16-related CIN3 or worse; 2 had invasive cancer.

V was pared by 4 bases and J by 2 bases, with 5 bases of the junction left unmatched. This CDR3 spans 15 amino acids. Looked up from germline, CDR1 is MNHNS and CDR2 is SASEGT. Note on this clone: Read coverage stops 3 residues before the CDR3 terminus; the germline J gene supplies the remainder.

HPV was found by MY09/MY11 PCR and dot-blot genotyping. Only in-frame clones appear in the TCRdb table, and some are missing; sequencing was by immunoSEQ multiplex PCR. Here the sample table reports roughly 45,000 clones. The source of this sequence is a woman between 18 and 70 years old with a cervical HPV16 infection that either progressed to CIN3+ or cleared (not recorded which). Source material: blood buffy coat. The V gene is TRBV6-1, the J gene TRBJ1-2; 9 bases are a match to TRBD1. The sequenced CDR3 bases are TGTGCCAGCAGTGCCCGACAGGGGGAAAACTATGGC. Its translation: CASSARQGENYG. The complete CDR3 sequence is CASSARQGENYGYTF.